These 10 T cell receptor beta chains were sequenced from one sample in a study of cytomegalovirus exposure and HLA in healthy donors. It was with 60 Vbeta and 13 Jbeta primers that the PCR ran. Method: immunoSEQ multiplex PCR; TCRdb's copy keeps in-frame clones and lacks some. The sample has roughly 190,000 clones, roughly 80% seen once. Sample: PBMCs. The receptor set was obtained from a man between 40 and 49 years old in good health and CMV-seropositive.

The chain's CDR3 is CASNLAGGDNEQFF. The DNA of the CDR3 is TGTGCCAGTAATTTAGCGGGGGGGGACAATGAGCAGTTCTTC. The chain links TRBV2 to TRBJ2-1, with 11 bases lining up with TRBD2. Trimming at V came to 9 bases and at J to 5 bases, leaving 6 bases not matched to a gene. The CDR3 consists of 14 residues. The germline gives CDR1 SNHLY, CDR2 FYNNEI.

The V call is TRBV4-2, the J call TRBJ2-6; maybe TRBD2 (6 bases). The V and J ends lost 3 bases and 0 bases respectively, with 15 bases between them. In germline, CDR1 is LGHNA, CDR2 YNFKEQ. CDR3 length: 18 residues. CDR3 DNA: TGTGCCAGCAGCCAGATCCGGACTAAGCTCTCTGGGGCCAACGTCCTGACTTTC. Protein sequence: CASSQIRTKLSGANVLTF.

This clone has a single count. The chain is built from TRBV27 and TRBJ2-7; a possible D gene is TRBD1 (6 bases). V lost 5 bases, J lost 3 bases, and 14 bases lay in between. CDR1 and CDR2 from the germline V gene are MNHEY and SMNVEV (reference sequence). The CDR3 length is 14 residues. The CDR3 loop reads CASSLSGTIYEQYF. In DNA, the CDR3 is TGTGCCAGCAGTCTCTCCGGGACAATCTACGAGCAGTACTTC.

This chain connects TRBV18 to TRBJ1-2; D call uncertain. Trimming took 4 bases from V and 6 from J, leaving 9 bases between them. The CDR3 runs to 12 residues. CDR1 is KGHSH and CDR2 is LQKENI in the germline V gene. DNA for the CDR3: TGTGCCAGCTCACTTCAAGGAGATGGCTACACCTTC. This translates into CASSLQGDGYTF.

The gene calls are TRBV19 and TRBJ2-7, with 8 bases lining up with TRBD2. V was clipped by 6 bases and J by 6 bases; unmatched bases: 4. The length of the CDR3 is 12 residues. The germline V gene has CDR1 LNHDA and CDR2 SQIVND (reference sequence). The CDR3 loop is CASRNGLAEQYF. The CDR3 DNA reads TGTGCCAGTAGGAACGGACTAGCCGAGCAGTACTTC.

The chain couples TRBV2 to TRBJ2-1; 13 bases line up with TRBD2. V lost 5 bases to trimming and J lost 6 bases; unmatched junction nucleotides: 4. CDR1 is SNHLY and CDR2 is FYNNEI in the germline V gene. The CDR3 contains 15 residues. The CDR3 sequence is CASSTSGGAGNEQFF. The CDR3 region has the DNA TGTGCCAGCAGTACTAGCGGGGGGGCAGGCAATGAGCAGTTCTTC.

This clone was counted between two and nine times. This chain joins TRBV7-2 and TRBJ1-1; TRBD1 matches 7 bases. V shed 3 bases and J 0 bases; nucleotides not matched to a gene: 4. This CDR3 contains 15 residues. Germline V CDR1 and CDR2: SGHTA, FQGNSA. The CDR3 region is CASSFSDRLNTEAFF. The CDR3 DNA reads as TGTGCCAGCAGCTTCTCGGACAGGCTGAACACTGAAGCTTTCTTT.

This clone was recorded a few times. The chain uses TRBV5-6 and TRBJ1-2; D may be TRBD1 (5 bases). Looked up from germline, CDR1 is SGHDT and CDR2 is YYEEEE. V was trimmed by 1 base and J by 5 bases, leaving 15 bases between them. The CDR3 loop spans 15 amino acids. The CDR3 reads CASSLYSGALYGYTF. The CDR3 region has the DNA TGTGCCAGCAGCTTGTACAGCGGGGCCCTATATGGCTACACCTTC.

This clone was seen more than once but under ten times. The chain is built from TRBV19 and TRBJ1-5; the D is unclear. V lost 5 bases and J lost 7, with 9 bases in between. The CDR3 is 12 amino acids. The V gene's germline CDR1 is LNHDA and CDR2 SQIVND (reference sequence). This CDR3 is CASSSVIQPQHF. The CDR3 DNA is TGTGCCAGTAGTTCGGTGATCCAGCCCCAGCATTTT.

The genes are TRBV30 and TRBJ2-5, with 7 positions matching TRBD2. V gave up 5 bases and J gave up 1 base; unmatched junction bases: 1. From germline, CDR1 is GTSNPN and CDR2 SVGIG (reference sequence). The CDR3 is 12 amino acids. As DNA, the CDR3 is TGTGCCTGGGGGGAGGGCCAAGAGACCCAGTACTTC. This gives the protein CAWGEGQETQYF.